Sequencing of this T cell receptor (beta chain) was carried out in a study of blood T cells in healthy people across ages. Study-wide results and limits: The lack of PBMC sorting stopped any conclusive naive versus antigen-experienced comparison. Measured against age, TCR beta diversity per million T cells decreased in a roughly linear manner.

Concerning this clonotype itself: The antigen remains unidentified.

CDR3 length: 15 amino acids. Germline values: CDR1 SEHNR, CDR2 FQNEAQ (reference sequence). Trimming took 1 base from V and 0 from J, leaving 7 bases between them. A J-beta primer mix and a sample-barcoded 5' primer were used in a second PCR of about 7 to 12 cycles. Every cDNA molecule carried a tag from a template-switch adaptor bearing 12 random nucleotides. All samples yielded 2.5 million or more CDR3-containing paired-end reads. TCRdb reanalysed the 5' RACE reads using MiXCR and keeps one entry per CDR3 protein. The data show 980,000 or so distinct CDR3 sequences, 48% seen once. This sequence joins TRBV7-9 and TRBJ2-1, with D hard to call. The specimen was blood. This TCR derives from a man aged 25-45 years in good health. Here the CDR3 DNA reads TGTGCCAGCAGCTTAGTTCCCAGCTCCTACAATGAGCAGTTCTTC. Its protein product is CASSLVPSSYNEQFF.